This TCR beta chain is drawn from a study of T cells in Graves' hyperthyroidism and ophthalmopathy. Amplification of TCR beta CDR3 regions used RNA as the template. The TCR CDR3 was amplified in a first-round RT-PCR using the HTBI primer set. TCRdb re-called the multiplex PCR reads through MiXCR, storing one row per CDR3 protein. The sample records 450,000 to 550,000 distinct CDR3 sequences, around 24% being singletons. This clonotype has a count of ten or more. The CDR3 extends over 18 amino acids. V shed 7 bases and J 4 bases; nucleotides not matched to a gene: 13. Germline CDR1 reads SGHTA; CDR2 reads FQGNSA.

The sequenced sample was blood. The receptor comes from a woman younger than 45 with Graves' ophthalmopathy. This chain joins TRBV7-2 and TRBJ2-5, with 15 bases that match TRBD2. CDR3 sequence: CASNPERTSGGGIETQYF. The CDR3 nucleotides are TGTGCCAGCAACCCCGAGCGGACTAGCGGGGGGGGGATAGAGACCCAGTACTTC.